Listed below are T cell receptor beta chains from one sample, sequenced in a study of T cells in localized non-small cell lung cancer. TCRdb's copy holds only in-frame clones and misses some; the assay was immunoSEQ multiplex PCR. Of 45,000 to 60,000 clones listed, 75% to 90% are singletons. The sequences come from peripheral blood, collected before any cancer treatment. Every receptor here comes from a woman aged 35 to 75 with stage I lung adenocarcinoma. Both conserved end residues are part of each CDR3. Each record gives: D gene, J gene, V gene, clone size, CDR3 protein, CDR3 DNA. The D gene is left open where the match is weak. Expanded clones are given a class, and other clones once, few, many or no size at all.

- | TRBJ2-7 | TRBV30 | few | CAWSVPTGRYEQYF | TGTGCCTGGAGTGTACCCACAGGGAGATACGAGCAGTACTTC
TRBD1 | TRBJ1-6 | TRBV5-6 | few | CASYRGNSPLHF | TGTGCCAGCTACAGGGGAAATTCACCCCTCCACTTT
- | TRBJ2-5 | TRBV5-6 | - | CASSRDWAEGETQYF | TGTGCCAGCAGCCGGGACTGGGCCGAGGGGGAGACCCAGTACTTC
TRBD1 | TRBJ1-1 | TRBV11-2 | - | CASRSQGDTEAFF | TGTGCCAGCAGATCCCAGGGGGATACTGAAGCTTTCTTT
- | TRBJ1-2 | TRBV25-1 | - | CASSEGWSNYGYTF | TGTGCCAGCAGTGAAGGCTGGAGCAACTATGGCTACACCTTC
- | TRBJ2-1 | TRBV11-2 | - | CASSLERRGNEQFF | TGTGCCAGCAGCTTAGAGAGGAGGGGCAATGAGCAGTTCTTC
- | TRBJ2-3 | TRBV11-2 | - | CASSFWDRDTDTQYF | TGTGCCAGCAGCTTTTGGGACCGCGACACAGATACGCAGTATTTT
- | TRBJ1-1 | TRBV7-8 | - | CASSFPGLNTEAFF | TGTGCCAGCAGCTTCCCAGGTTTAAACACTGAAGCTTTCTTT
- | TRBJ1-1 | TRBV15 | few | CATSTPTASEAFF | TGTGCCACCAGCACCCCGACAGCTTCTGAAGCTTTCTTT
- | TRBJ2-3 | TRBV5-1 | - | CASSFGGARDTQYF | TGCGCCAGCAGCTTTGGCGGGGCAAGGGATACGCAGTATTTT
TRBD1 | TRBJ2-2 | TRBV5-1 | - | CASTWDRTNTGELFF | TGCGCCAGCACCTGGGACAGAACAAACACCGGGGAGCTGTTTTTT
TRBD1 | TRBJ1-2 | TRBV10-3 | - | CAISETGANYGYTF | TGTGCCATCAGTGAGACAGGGGCTAACTATGGCTACACCTTC
- | TRBJ2-7 | TRBV7-9 | once | CASSLPSGDEQYF | TGTGCCAGCAGCCTCCCTTCCGGAGACGAGCAGTACTTC
TRBD1 | TRBJ2-3 | TRBV5-1 | once | CASSQGQGSTDTQYF | TGCGCCAGCAGCCAGGGACAGGGTAGCACAGATACGCAGTATTTT
- | TRBJ1-5 | TRBV5-1 | - | CASSLAGTGNQPQHF | TGCGCCAGCAGCTTGGCCGGAACAGGCAATCAGCCCCAGCATTTT
- | TRBJ1-3 | TRBV4-1 | - | CASSQDLGAQGNTIYF | TGCGCCAGCAGCCAAGACTTGGGGGCACAAGGAAACACCATATATTTT
- | TRBJ1-2 | TRBV7-9 | - | CASSFRASDFYGYTF | TGTGCCAGCAGCTTTCGGGCCTCCGATTTCTATGGCTACACCTTC
- | TRBJ2-5 | TRBV7-9 | - | CASSLESAKETQYF | TGTGCCAGCAGCTTGGAATCAGCGAAAGAGACCCAGTACTTC
TRBD1 | TRBJ1-2 | TRBV6-5 | once | CASSTGQGRYGYTF | TGTGCCAGCAGTACCGGACAGGGGAGATATGGCTACACCTTC
TRBD1 | TRBJ2-7 | TRBV7-6 | - | CASTLGQEYEQYF | TGTGCCAGCACCTTGGGACAGGAGTACGAGCAGTACTTC